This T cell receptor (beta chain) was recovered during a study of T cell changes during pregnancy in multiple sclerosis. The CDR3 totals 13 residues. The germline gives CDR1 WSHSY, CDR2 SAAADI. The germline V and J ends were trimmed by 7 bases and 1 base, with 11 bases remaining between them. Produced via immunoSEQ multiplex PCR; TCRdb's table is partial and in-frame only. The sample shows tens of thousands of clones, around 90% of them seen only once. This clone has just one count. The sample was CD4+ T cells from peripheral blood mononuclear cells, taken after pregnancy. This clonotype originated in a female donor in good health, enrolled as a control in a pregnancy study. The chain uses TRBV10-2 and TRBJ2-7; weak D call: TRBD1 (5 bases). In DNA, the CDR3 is TGCGCCAGCAAATCAGGGATGTCCTACGAGCAGTACTTC. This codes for CASKSGMSYEQYF.